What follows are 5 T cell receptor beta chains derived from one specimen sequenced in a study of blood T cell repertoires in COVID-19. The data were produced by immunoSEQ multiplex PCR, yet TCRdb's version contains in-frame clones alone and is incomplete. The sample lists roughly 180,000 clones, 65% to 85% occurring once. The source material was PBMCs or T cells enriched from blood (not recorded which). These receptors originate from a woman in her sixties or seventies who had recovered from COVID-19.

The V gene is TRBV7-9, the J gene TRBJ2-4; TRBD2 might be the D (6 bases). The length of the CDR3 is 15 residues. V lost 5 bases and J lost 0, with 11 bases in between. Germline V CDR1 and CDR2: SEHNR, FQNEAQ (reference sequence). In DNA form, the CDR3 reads TGTGCCAGCAGCCCGAGACTAGTAGCCAAAAACATTCAGTACTTC. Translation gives CASSPRLVAKNIQYF.

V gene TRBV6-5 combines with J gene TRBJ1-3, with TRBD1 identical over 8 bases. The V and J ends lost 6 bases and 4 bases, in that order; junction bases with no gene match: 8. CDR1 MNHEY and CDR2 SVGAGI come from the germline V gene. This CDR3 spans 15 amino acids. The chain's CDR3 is CASSEQGARGNTIYF. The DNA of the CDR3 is TGTGCCAGCAGCGAGCAGGGGGCGCGGGGAAACACCATATATTTT.

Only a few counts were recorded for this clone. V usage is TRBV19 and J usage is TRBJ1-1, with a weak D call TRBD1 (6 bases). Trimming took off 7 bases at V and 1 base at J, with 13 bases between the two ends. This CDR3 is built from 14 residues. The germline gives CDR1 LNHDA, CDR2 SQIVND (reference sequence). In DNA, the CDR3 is TGTGCCAGTATTAGCAGGGGTAGGAACACTGAAGCTTTCTTT. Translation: CASISRGRNTEAFF.

The CDR3 loop reads CASSPDRNYGYTF. The CDR3 DNA reads TGTGCCAGCAGCCCGGACAGAAACTATGGCTACACCTTC. This rearrangement joins TRBV7-3 to TRBJ1-2, with D perhaps TRBD1 (6 bases). V shed 5 bases and J shed 2 bases, with 9 bases lying between them. This CDR3 region has 13 residues. CDR1 and CDR2 (germline): SGHTA, FQGTGA. The full variable domain, in which reference TRBV7-3 and TRBJ1-2 provide the parts outside the CDR3, is GAGVSQTPSNKVTEKGKYVELRCDPISGHTALYWYRQSLGQGPEFLIYFQGTGAADDSGLPNDRFFAVRPEGSVSTLKIQRTERGDSAVYLCASSPDRNYGYTFGSGTRLTVV.

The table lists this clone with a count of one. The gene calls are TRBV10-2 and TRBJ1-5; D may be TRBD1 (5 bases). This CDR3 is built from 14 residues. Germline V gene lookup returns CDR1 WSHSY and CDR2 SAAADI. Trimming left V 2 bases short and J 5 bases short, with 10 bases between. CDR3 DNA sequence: TGCGCCAGCAGTGAGGTCCAGGGCGATCAGCCCCAGCATTTT. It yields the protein CASSEVQGDQPQHF.